These 15 T cell receptor beta chains were all obtained from the same sample, sequenced in a study of blood T cell repertoires in COVID-19. TCRdb's table, derived via immunoSEQ multiplex PCR, lists solely in-frame clones and lacks some. The data show about 340,000 clones, with 65% to 90% seen just once and roughly 4% held by the top ten. The source material was PBMCs or T cells enriched from blood (not recorded which). The receptor source for this set is a middle-aged woman with acute COVID-19.

The gene calls are TRBV9 and TRBJ1-2; D might be TRBD1 (5 bases). Trimming cost V 3 bases and J 6 bases, with 12 bases left between them. There are 13 residues in the CDR3. Germline CDR1 is SGDLS and CDR2 is YYNGEE. The chain's CDR3 is CASSEQTVNGYTF. The CDR3 DNA reads TGTGCCAGCAGCGAACAGACAGTGAATGGCTACACCTTC.

The chain couples TRBV6-5 to TRBJ1-2; D gene uncertain. The CDR3 contains 14 residues. V dropped 6 bases and J dropped 3 bases, with 14 bases sitting between them. From germline, CDR1 is MNHEY and CDR2 SVGAGI. The CDR3 loop is CASRGSGYDYGYTF. The CDR3 DNA reads TGTGCCAGCAGGGGTAGCGGTTACGACTATGGCTACACCTTC.

The rearrangement uses TRBV7-3 and TRBJ2-5, with no clear D. Trimming removed 1 base at V and 2 bases at J, with 5 bases between. The CDR3 runs 13 residues. Germline V gene lookup returns CDR1 SGHTA and CDR2 FQGTGA. The CDR3 sequence: CASSLIAQETQYF. The CDR3 coding sequence is TGTGCCAGCAGCTTAATTGCGCAAGAGACCCAGTACTTC.

The V gene is TRBV19, the J gene TRBJ2-3, with 10 bases matching TRBD2. Trimming at V came to 4 bases and at J to 5 bases, leaving 9 bases not matched to a gene. In germline, CDR1 is LNHDA, CDR2 SQIVND (reference sequence). The CDR3 runs to 16 residues. The CDR3 loop is CASSTPALAGEDTQYF. The DNA of the CDR3 is TGTGCCAGTAGTACCCCAGCGCTAGCGGGAGAAGATACGCAGTATTTT.

The V call is TRBV24-1, the J call TRBJ2-3; 7 bases are a match to TRBD1. Per the germline V gene, CDR1 is KGHDR and CDR2 is SFDVKD. The CDR3 totals 16 residues. V lost 4 bases and J lost 2; bases outside the gene matches: 8. The CDR3 nucleotides are TGTGCCACCAGTGAACCCTGGACAGGATCCACAGATACGCAGTATTTT. Translated, it gives CATSEPWTGSTDTQYF.

The V call is TRBV11-2, the J call TRBJ2-5; unclear D gene. This CDR3 region has 14 residues. Trimming stripped 2 bases from V and 5 bases from J, with 12 bases between. CDR1 is SGHAT and CDR2 is FQNNGV in the germline V gene. The CDR3 loop is CASSLHPSMETQYF. CDR3 sequence (DNA): TGTGCCAGCAGCTTACACCCAAGCATGGAGACCCAGTACTTC.

This clone showed up just a few times. This rearrangement joins TRBV12-3 or TRBV12-4 to TRBJ2-1, with 8 bases aligning to TRBD1. The CDR3 covers 13 residues. The V segment lost 6 bases and the J segment 10 bases; nucleotides outside the gene matches: 8. CDR3 DNA sequence: TGTGCCAGCAGCCCAGGGGGCCCGGGGGAGCAGTTCTTC. Translated: CASSPGGPGEQFF.

This rearrangement joins TRBV2 to TRBJ2-2; 8 positions match TRBD1. V lost 7 bases to trimming and J lost 0 bases; unmatched junction nucleotides: 1. CDR3 length: 14 residues. The germline V gene has CDR1 SNHLY and CDR2 FYNNEI. CDR3: CASMDRANTGELFF. In nucleotides, the CDR3 is TGTGCCAGCATGGACAGGGCGAACACCGGGGAGCTGTTTTTT.

The gene calls are TRBV28 and TRBJ1-3; D is unresolved. CDR3 length: 15 amino acids. V was cut by 3 bases and J by 2 bases, with 11 bases left in between. Germline V CDR1 and CDR2: MDHEN, SYDVKM. CDR3 sequence: CASSLGRITGNTIYF. The CDR3 DNA follows: TGTGCCAGCAGTTTGGGGAGGATTACTGGAAACACCATATATTTT.

This clone was found once. This chain connects TRBV14 to TRBJ2-5; 7 nucleotides align to TRBD2. V shed 1 base and J 5 bases; nucleotides not matched to a gene: 7. Per germline, CDR1 SGHDN and CDR2 FVKESK. This CDR3 has 15 residues. The chain's CDR3 is CASSQGGGKRETQYF. In nucleotides, the CDR3 is TGTGCCAGCAGCCAAGGGGGAGGGAAACGGGAGACCCAGTACTTC.

V gene TRBV18 combines with J gene TRBJ2-7, with unresolved D. V gave up 6 bases and J gave up 2 bases, with 8 bases separating them. This CDR3 contains 12 residues. Germline V gene lookup returns CDR1 KGHSH and CDR2 LQKENI. The CDR3 DNA sequence: TGTGCCAGCTCCCGCACTACCTACGAGCAGTACTTC. The encoded protein is CASSRTTYEQYF.

The CDR3 bases are TGTGCCAGCAGTCCCTTTCAGGGAGGGAATTCACCCCTCCACTTT. As protein: CASSPFQGGNSPLHF. V usage is TRBV3-1 (or the pseudogene TRBV3-2) and J usage is TRBJ1-6; D may be TRBD1 (5 bases). This CDR3 is 15 amino acids long. Trimming removed 6 bases from V and 7 bases from J, with 16 bases in between. The germline V gene has CDR1 LGHDT and CDR2 YNNKEL (reference sequence).

The chain recombines TRBV9 with TRBJ1-5; TRBD1 matches 8 bases. The CDR3 is made up of 20 amino acids. Germline CDR1 is SGDLS and CDR2 is YYNGEE. The V gene end was trimmed by 1 base and the J gene end by 0 bases; junction bases not matched to a gene: 15. The CDR3 protein is CASSVHPHWTGKYSNQPQHF. The DNA of the CDR3 is TGTGCCAGCAGCGTACACCCCCATTGGACAGGGAAATATAGCAATCAGCCCCAGCATTTT.

The chain has TRBV5-1 and TRBJ2-6; D remains unclear. V lost 0 bases, J lost 1 base, and 5 bases lay in between. CDR1 is SGHRS, CDR2 YFSETQ, per germline. This CDR3 spans 15 amino acids. CDR3 sequence: CASSLGSSGANVLTF. CDR3 nucleotides: TGCGCCAGCAGCTTGGGTTCGTCTGGGGCCAACGTCCTGACTTTC.

This sequence joins TRBV6-5 and TRBJ1-5, with D tentatively TRBD1 (6 bases). In germline, CDR1 is MNHEY, CDR2 SVGAGI. Trimming took off 0 bases at V and 2 bases at J, with 8 bases between the two ends. CDR3 length: 15 amino acids. CDR3 in DNA: TGTGCCAGCAGTTACTCCCGGACAGGCAATCAGCCCCAGCATTTT. This sequence encodes CASSYSRTGNQPQHF.